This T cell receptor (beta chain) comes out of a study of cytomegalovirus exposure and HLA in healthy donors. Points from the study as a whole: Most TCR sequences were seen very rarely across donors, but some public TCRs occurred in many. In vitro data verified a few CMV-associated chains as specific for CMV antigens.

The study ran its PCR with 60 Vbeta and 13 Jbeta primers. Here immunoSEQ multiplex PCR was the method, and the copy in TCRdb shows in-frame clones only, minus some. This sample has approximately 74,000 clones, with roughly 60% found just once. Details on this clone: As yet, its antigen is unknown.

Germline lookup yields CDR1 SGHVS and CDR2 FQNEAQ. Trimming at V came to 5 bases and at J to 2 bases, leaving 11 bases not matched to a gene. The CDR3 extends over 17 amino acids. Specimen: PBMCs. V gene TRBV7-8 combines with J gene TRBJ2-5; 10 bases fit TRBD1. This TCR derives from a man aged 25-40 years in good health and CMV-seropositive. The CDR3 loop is CASSPTGGGLGQETQYF. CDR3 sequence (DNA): TGTGCCAGCAGCCCGACAGGGGGCGGGCTGGGGCAAGAGACCCAGTACTTC.